One sample yielded the 18 T cell receptor beta chains listed below, sequenced in a study of cytomegalovirus exposure and HLA in healthy donors. Both 60 Vbeta primers and 13 Jbeta primers went into the PCR. Assay used: immunoSEQ multiplex PCR; TCRdb lists only in-frame clones, some missing. This sample carries roughly 76,000 clones, with 2.4% going to the ten biggest clones. Source material: PBMCs. These TCRs come from a female donor in good health and CMV-seropositive.

The chain has TRBV5-4 and TRBJ2-7; D possibly corresponds to TRBD2 (7 bases). Germline V CDR1 and CDR2: SGHNT, YYREEE (reference sequence). V gave up 0 bases and J gave up 3 bases, with 13 bases separating them. The CDR3 loop spans 15 amino acids. The DNA of the CDR3 is TGTGCCAGCAGCTTGGTCGGGGGGCGCGGCTACGAGCAGTACTTC. It is translated as CASSLVGGRGYEQYF. Full variable domain (missing parts from reference TRBV5-4 and TRBJ2-7): ETGVTQSPTHLIKTRGQQVTLRCSSQSGHNTVSWYQQALGQGPQFIFQYYREEENGRGNFPPRFSGLQFPNYSSELNVNALELDDSALYLCASSLVGGRGYEQYFGPGTRLTVT.

The CDR3 DNA sequence: TGTGCCAGCAGTAGCCGGGACAGAGACATCAATGAGCAGTTCTTC. Translation: CASSSRDRDINEQFF. The rearrangement joins TRBV28 to TRBJ2-1; the match to TRBD1 covers 7 bases. This CDR3 has 15 residues. Germline CDR1 and CDR2: MDHEN and SYDVKM. The ends lost 5 bases at V and 6 bases at J; junction bases unmatched: 10.

The chain has TRBV7-2 and TRBJ2-1; 8 bases agree with TRBD1. With V trimmed by 2 bases and J by 9 bases, 12 bases remained unmatched. The CDR3 consists of 16 residues. CDR1 is SGHTA, CDR2 FQGNSA, per germline. CDR3 sequence (DNA): TGTGCCAGCAGCTTAACCCCGACAGGGGCAATTTCTGAGCAGTTCTTC. It yields the protein CASSLTPTGAISEQFF.

The V call is TRBV28, the J call TRBJ1-6, with no clear D. Looked up from germline, CDR1 is MDHEN and CDR2 is SYDVKM. V was trimmed by 5 bases and J by 10 bases, leaving 9 bases between them. The CDR3 sequence is 12 residues long. The CDR3 loop is CASSPQQSPLHF. Here the CDR3 DNA reads TGTGCCAGCAGTCCACAGCAATCACCCCTCCACTTT.

The chain recombines TRBV29-1 with TRBJ1-1; D not resolved. This CDR3 spans 13 amino acids. Germline V gene lookup returns CDR1 SQVTM and CDR2 ANQGSEA. Trimming left V 1 base short and J 5 bases short, with 11 bases between. The CDR3 DNA is TGCAGCGTTGAAGGGCCAGGCGGGACTGAAGCTTTCTTT. Encoded protein: CSVEGPGGTEAFF.

The chain carries TRBV4-2 and TRBJ2-1; 8 bases align to TRBD2. Per the germline V gene, CDR1 is LGHNA and CDR2 is YNFKEQ. CDR3 length equals 16 residues. The trim removed 4 bases at V and 6 bases at J, leaving 11 bases unmatched. The CDR3 sequence: CASSPRGAGEVNEQFF. In nucleotides, the CDR3 is TGTGCCAGCAGCCCCCGAGGAGCGGGGGAAGTCAATGAGCAGTTCTTC.

The V call is TRBV7-8, the J call TRBJ2-3; 8 bases are shared with TRBD2. Trimming at V came to 5 bases and at J to 0 bases, leaving 16 bases not matched to a gene. Germline CDR1 reads SGHVS; CDR2 reads FQNEAQ. This CDR3 has 19 amino acids. The CDR3 here is CASSPHLLAEDVSTDTQYF. As DNA, the CDR3 is TGTGCCAGCAGCCCACATTTACTAGCGGAGGACGTTAGCACAGATACGCAGTATTTT.

V is TRBV18 and J is TRBJ2-7, with 8 bases lining up with TRBD2. V lost 3 bases to trimming and J lost 1 base; unmatched junction nucleotides: 2. This CDR3 has 14 amino acids. Germline CDR1 reads KGHSH; CDR2 reads LQKENI. In DNA form, the CDR3 reads TGTGCCAGCTCACCTAGCGGGGCATCCTACGAGCAGTACTTC. This codes for CASSPSGASYEQYF.

The chain couples TRBV5-6 to TRBJ2-1; D may be TRBD1 (6 bases). The CDR3 contains 14 residues. Between the trimmed V and J ends, which lost 2 bases and 3 bases, there was a span of 9 bases. Germline V gene data show CDR1 as SGHDT and CDR2 as YYEEEE. The CDR3 reads CASSLRQVYNEQFF. The CDR3 DNA reads TGTGCCAGCAGCTTACGACAGGTCTACAATGAGCAGTTCTTC.

The chain has TRBV18 and TRBJ2-3; D is perhaps TRBD1 (5 bases). CDR3 length equals 14 residues. The V and J ends lost 0 bases and 4 bases respectively, with 8 bases between them. Germline CDR1 KGHSH, CDR2 LQKENI. The DNA for the CDR3 is TGTGCCAGCTCACCACCGAGCAGGGCAGATACGCAGTATTTT. It yields the protein CASSPPSRADTQYF.

The chain uses TRBV18 and TRBJ1-3, with 8 bases identical to TRBD1. The ends lost 3 bases at V and 7 bases at J; junction bases unmatched: 5. Germline-derived CDR1 and CDR2 are KGHSH and LQKENI. CDR3 length: 14 amino acids. The CDR3 DNA is TGTGCCAGCTCACCGTCCCGGGACAGGAACACCATATATTTT. Translating gives CASSPSRDRNTIYF.

The CDR3 DNA is TGTGCCAGCAGTTTCAGTCGGGAATGGAACACTGAAGCTTTCTTT. Protein sequence: CASSFSREWNTEAFF. The gene calls are TRBV28 and TRBJ1-1; D is uncertain. The germline CDR1 and CDR2 sequences are MDHEN and SYDVKM. Trimming removed 3 bases at V and 1 base at J, with 12 bases between. CDR3 length: 15 amino acids.

The chain recombines TRBV18 with TRBJ1-4; 7 bases line up with TRBD1. The CDR3 has 14 amino acids. Germline loops: CDR1 KGHSH, CDR2 LQKENI. The ends lost 0 bases at V and 8 bases at J; junction bases unmatched: 3. Written as DNA, the CDR3 is TGTGCCAGCTCACCACCGACAGGGACAGAAAAACTGTTTTTT. Amino acid sequence: CASSPPTGTEKLFF. Complete variable domain (other parts from reference TRBV18 and TRBJ1-4): NAGVMQNPRHLVRRRGQEARLRCSPMKGHSHVYWYRQLPEEGLKFMVYLQKENIIDESGMPKERFSAEFPKEGPSILRIQQVVRGDSAAYFCASSPPTGTEKLFFGSGTQLSVL.

The CDR3 coding sequence is TGTGCCAGCAGCTTTGGGGGGAACTCACCCCTCCACTTT. This encodes CASSFGGNSPLHF. The chain joins TRBV7-9 to TRBJ1-6, with D possibly matching TRBD1 (5 bases). The CDR3 length is 13 residues. Looked up from germline, CDR1 is SEHNR and CDR2 is FQNEAQ (reference sequence). With 3 bases removed from V and 10 bases from J, the gap between germline ends came to 10 bases.

The chain combines TRBV7-2 with TRBJ1-6, with 8 bases that match TRBD1. This CDR3 spans 13 amino acids. CDR1 is SGHTA and CDR2 is FQGNSA in the germline V gene. With 5 bases clipped from V and 11 bases from J, the junction kept 5 bases outside the gene matches. CDR3: CASSKQGEAPLHF. The CDR3 bases are TGTGCCAGCAGCAAACAGGGGGAAGCACCCCTCCACTTT.

J is TRBJ1-1 and V is TRBV7-9, with no clear D. Looked up from germline, CDR1 is SEHNR and CDR2 is FQNEAQ (reference sequence). Trimming took 5 bases from V and 8 from J, leaving 12 bases between them. The CDR3 has 12 residues. In nucleotides, the CDR3 is TGTGCCAGCAGCCTGGAGAGCCTAGAAGCTTTCTTT. Its protein is CASSLESLEAFF.

The gene calls are TRBV9 and TRBJ2-3; no reliable D call. Germline loops: CDR1 SGDLS, CDR2 YYNGEE. This CDR3 has 12 residues. Trimming shortened V by 3 bases and J by 6 bases, and 8 bases separated the two germline ends. CDR3 sequence reads: CASSGPADTQYF. The CDR3 nucleotides read TGTGCCAGCAGCGGCCCCGCGGATACGCAGTATTTT.

V is TRBV7-3 and J is TRBJ2-1, with D possibly TRBD2 on 6 matching bases. The germline gives CDR1 SGHTA, CDR2 FQGTGA. V was pared by 6 bases and J by 6 bases, with 18 bases between. The CDR3 spans 15 residues. In nucleotides, the CDR3 is TGTGCCAGCAGTACCAAAGGGGAGGAGGGCAATGAGCAGTTCTTC. Translated, it gives CASSTKGEEGNEQFF.